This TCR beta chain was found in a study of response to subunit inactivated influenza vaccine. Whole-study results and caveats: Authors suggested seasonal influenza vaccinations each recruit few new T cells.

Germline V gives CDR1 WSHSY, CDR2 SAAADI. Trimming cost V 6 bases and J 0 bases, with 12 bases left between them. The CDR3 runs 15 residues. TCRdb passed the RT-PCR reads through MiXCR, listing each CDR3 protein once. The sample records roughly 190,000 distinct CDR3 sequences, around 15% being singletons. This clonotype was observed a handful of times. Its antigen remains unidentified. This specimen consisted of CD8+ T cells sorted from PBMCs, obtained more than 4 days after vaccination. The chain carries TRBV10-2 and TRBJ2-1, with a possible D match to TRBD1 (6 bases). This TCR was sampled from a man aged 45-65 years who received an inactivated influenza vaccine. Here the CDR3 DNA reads TGCGCCAGCAGGGGACACTTGAGCTCCTACAATGAGCAGTTCTTC. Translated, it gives CASRGHLSSYNEQFF.